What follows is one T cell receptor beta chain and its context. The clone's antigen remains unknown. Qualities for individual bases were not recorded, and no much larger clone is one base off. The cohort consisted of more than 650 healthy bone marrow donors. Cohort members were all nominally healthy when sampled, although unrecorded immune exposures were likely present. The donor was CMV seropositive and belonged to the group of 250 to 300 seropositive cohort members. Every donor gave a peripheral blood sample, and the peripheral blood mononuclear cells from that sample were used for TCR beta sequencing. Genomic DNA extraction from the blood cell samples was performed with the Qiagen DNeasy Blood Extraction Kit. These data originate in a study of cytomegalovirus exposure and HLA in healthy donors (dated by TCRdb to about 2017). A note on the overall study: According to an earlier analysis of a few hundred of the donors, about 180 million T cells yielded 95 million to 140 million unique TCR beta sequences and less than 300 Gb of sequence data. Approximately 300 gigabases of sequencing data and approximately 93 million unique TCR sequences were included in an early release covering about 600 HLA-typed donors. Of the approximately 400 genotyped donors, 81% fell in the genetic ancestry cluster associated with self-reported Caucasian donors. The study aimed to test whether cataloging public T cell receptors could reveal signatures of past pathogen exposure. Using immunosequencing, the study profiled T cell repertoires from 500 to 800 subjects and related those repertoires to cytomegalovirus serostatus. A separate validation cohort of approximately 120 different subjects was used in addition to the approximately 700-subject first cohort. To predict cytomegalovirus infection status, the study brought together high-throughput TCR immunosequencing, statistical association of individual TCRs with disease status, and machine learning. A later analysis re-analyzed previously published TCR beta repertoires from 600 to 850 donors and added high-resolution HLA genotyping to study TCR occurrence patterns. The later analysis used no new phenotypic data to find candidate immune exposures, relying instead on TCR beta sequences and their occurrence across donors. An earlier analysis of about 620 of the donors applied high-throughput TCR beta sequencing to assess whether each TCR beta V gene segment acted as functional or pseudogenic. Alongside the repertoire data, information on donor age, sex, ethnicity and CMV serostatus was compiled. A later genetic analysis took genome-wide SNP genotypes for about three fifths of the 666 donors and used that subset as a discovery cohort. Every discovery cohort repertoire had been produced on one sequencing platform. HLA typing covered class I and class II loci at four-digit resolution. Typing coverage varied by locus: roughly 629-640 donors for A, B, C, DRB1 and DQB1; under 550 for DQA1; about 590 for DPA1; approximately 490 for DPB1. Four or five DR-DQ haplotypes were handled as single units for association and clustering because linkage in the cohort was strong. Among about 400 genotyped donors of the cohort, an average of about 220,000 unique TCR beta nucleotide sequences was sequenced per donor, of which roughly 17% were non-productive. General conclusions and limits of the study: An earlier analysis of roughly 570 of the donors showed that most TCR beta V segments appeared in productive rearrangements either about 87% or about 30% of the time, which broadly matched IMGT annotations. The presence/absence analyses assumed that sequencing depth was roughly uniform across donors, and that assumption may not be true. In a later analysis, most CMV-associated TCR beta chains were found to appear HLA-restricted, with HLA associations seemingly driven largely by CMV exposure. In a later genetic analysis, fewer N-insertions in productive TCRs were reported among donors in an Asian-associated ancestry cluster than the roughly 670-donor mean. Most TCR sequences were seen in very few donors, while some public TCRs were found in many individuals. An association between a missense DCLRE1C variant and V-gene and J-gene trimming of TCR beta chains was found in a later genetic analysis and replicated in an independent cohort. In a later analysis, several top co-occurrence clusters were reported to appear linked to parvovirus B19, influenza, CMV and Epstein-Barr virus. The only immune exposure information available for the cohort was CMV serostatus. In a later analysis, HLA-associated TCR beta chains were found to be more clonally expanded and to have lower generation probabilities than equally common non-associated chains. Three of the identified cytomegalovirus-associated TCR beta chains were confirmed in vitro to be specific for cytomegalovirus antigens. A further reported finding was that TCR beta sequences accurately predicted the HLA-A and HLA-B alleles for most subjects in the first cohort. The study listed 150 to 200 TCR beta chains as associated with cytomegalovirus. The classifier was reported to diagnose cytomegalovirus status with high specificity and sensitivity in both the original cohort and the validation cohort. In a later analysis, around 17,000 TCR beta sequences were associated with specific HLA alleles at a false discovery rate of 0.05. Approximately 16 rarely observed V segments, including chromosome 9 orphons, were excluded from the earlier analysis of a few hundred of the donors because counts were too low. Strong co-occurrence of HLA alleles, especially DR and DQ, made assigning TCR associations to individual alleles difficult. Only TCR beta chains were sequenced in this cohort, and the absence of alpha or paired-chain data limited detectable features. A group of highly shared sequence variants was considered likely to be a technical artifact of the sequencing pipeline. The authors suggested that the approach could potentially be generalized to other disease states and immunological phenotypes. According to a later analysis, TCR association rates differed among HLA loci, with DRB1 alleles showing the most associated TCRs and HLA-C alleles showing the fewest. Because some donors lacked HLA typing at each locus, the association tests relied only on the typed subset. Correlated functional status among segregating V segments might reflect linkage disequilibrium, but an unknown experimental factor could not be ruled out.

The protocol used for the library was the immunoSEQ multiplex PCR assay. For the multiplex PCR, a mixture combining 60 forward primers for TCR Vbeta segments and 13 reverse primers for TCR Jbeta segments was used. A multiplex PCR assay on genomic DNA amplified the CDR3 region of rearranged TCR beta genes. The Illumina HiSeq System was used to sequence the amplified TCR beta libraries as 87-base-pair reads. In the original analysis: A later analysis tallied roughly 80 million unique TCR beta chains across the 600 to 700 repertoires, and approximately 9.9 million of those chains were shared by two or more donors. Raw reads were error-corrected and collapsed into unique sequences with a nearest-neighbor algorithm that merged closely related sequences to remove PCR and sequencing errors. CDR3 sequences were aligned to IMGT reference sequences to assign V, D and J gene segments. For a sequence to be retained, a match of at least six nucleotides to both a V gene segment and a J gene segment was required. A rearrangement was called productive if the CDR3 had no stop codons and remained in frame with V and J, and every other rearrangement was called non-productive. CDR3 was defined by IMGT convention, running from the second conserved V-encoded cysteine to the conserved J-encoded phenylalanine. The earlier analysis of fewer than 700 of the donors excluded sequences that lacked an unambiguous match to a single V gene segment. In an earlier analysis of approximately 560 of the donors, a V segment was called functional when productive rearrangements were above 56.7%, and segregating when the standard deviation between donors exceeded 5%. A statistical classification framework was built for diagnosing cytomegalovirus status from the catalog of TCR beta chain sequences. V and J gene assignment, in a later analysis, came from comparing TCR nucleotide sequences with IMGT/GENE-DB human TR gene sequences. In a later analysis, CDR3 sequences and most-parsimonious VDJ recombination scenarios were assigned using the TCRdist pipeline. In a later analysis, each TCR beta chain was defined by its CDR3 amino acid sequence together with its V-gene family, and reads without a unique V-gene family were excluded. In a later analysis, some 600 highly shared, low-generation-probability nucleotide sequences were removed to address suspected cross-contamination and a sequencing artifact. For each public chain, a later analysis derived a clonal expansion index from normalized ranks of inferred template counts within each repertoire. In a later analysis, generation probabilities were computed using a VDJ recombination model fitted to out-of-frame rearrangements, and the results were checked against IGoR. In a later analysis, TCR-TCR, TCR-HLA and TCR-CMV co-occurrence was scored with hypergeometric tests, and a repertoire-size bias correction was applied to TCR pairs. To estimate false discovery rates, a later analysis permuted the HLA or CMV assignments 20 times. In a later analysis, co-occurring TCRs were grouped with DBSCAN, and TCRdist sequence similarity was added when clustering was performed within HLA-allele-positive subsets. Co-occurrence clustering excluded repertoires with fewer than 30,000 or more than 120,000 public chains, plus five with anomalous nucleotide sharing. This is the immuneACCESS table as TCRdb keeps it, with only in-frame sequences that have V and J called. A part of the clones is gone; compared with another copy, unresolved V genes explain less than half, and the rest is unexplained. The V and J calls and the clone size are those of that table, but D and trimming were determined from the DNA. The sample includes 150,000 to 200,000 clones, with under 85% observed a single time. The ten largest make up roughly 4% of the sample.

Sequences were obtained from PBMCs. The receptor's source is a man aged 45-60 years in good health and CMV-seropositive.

The CDR3 protein is CASSQNRGTNEKLFF. The DNA reads TGTGCCAGCAGCCAGAACAGGGGTACTAATGAAAAACTGTTTTTT. The V and J genes are TRBV4-2 and TRBJ1-4; the junction holds 7 bases that match TRBD1. The CDR3 holds 15 amino acids from the cysteine to the phenylalanine. Only the CDR3 region is kept as DNA, spanning 45 bases read in frame from base 1. Trimming takes 3 bases off V and 2 bases off J; junction bases not matched to a gene: 3. CDR1 LGHNA and CDR2 YNFKEQ are derived from the germline V gene.